These 32 T cell receptor beta chains were sequenced from one sample in a study of vaccination effects on CD4 cells after COVID-19. Viral peptide pools were used in the ViraFEST assay to expand antigen-specific CD4+ T cells, and sequencing came afterward. CD4+ T cells were isolated after 10 days of culture. Vaccination of participants consisted of two doses of either the BNT162b2 or mRNA-1273 vaccine. Profiled with immunoSEQ multiplex PCR; TCRdb holds only in-frame clones, not every one. The table includes over 60,000 clones, 74% detected once. The antigens for these receptors are not known. The sample in question was CD4+ T cells from PBMCs cultured with HCoV-229E spike peptides, obtained after COVID-19 vaccination. All receptors come from a human donor who received a COVID-19 vaccine.

J is TRBJ2-2 and V is TRBV5-4; 13 nucleotides align to TRBD2. J lost 7 bases, V lost 2 bases, and 2 bases had no gene match. Germline CDR1 SGHNT, CDR2 YYREEE (reference sequence). The length of the CDR3 is 15 residues. This chain's CDR3 is CASSLLAGGRGELFF. In DNA, the CDR3 is TGTGCCAGCAGCTTACTAGCGGGGGGGCGCGGGGAGCTGTTTTTT.

This clone was picked up a small number of times. CDR3 residues: CATSPKGTGEIGTGELFF. CDR3 DNA sequence: TGTGCCACCAGTCCGAAAGGGACAGGGGAAATAGGTACCGGGGAGCTGTTTTTT. The chain carries TRBV24-1 and TRBJ2-2; 10 nucleotides align to TRBD1. The CDR3 spans 18 residues. CDR1 is KGHDR and CDR2 is SFDVKD in the germline V gene. V gave up 6 bases and J gave up 5 bases; unmatched junction bases: 14.

The chain carries TRBV10-3 and TRBJ1-2; D remains unclear. The length of the CDR3 is 13 residues. The V end lost 2 bases, the J end lost 2 bases, and 6 bases lay between the germline ends. Germline V lookup: CDR1 ENHRY, CDR2 SYGVKD. The CDR3 here is CAISETENYGYTF. DNA for the CDR3: TGTGCCATCAGTGAGACGGAGAACTATGGCTACACCTTC.

This chain connects TRBV9 to TRBJ2-1, with 8 nucleotides matching TRBD2. CDR1 is SGDLS, CDR2 YYNGEE, per germline. This CDR3 contains 14 residues. V trimming: 0 bases; J trimming: 9 bases; junction bases outside the gene matches: 5. CDR3 bases: TGTGCCAGCAGCGTAGTGGGGACTAGTCTTGAGCAGTTCTTC. Amino acids: CASSVVGTSLEQFF.

The J gene is TRBJ2-1, the V gene TRBV14; D may be TRBD2 (6 bases). Germline assignment: CDR1 SGHDN and CDR2 FVKESK. CDR3 size: 15 residues. V lost 1 base and J 5 bases, leaving 12 bases between the germline ends. The CDR3 here is CASSQVAREDNEQFF. CDR3 DNA sequence: TGTGCCAGCAGCCAAGTTGCCAGGGAGGACAATGAGCAGTTCTTC.

A few counts support this clone. DNA of the CDR3: TGTGCCAGTAGTATCTGGCAGGGGCCTGGAAACACCATATATTTT. Translated: CASSIWQGPGNTIYF. The chain links TRBV19 to TRBJ1-3; D perhaps matches TRBD1 (6 bases). CDR3 length: 15 residues. Deletions cut 3 bases from V and 2 bases from J, with 11 bases between. Germline values: CDR1 LNHDA, CDR2 SQIVND (reference sequence).

The chain employs TRBV6-5 and TRBJ1-1; D possibly corresponds to TRBD1 (6 bases). Per germline, CDR1 MNHEY and CDR2 SVGAGI. V shed 7 bases and J shed 3 bases, with 12 bases lying between them. This CDR3 spans 13 amino acids. This chain's CDR3 is CASNAGGHTEAFF. The CDR3 DNA sequence: TGTGCCAGCAATGCGGGGGGCCACACTGAAGCTTTCTTT.

This chain joins TRBV30 and TRBJ2-1; TRBD2 matches at 9 bases. The junction had 11 bases not matched to a gene; V was cut back by 1 base and J by 10 bases. The germline V gene has CDR1 GTSNPN and CDR2 SVGIG (reference sequence). The CDR3 extends over 15 amino acids. As DNA, the CDR3 is TGTGCCTGGAGTGGTAGCGGGGGCCCCTTAAACGAGCAGTTCTTC. Encoded protein: CAWSGSGGPLNEQFF. Using reference TRBV30 and TRBJ2-1 for the parts outside the CDR3, the full variable domain is SQTIHQWPATLVQPVGSPLSLECTVEGTSNPNLYWYRQAAGRGLQLLFYSVGIGQISSEVPQNLSASRPQDRQFILSSKKLLLSDSGFYLCAWSGSGGPLNEQFFGPGTRLTVL.

The rearrangement joins TRBV6-5 to TRBJ1-4, with D tentatively TRBD1 (6 bases). Trimming left V 6 bases short and J 4 bases short, with 9 bases between. Germline V lookup: CDR1 MNHEY, CDR2 SVGAGI. The CDR3 has 13 residues. For the CDR3, the DNA is TGTGCCAGCAGGGGGGGCTTTAATGAAAAACTGTTTTTT. This gives the protein CASRGGFNEKLFF.

This chain connects TRBV11-2 to TRBJ2-5, with D unresolved. Germline V CDR1 and CDR2: SGHAT, FQNNGV. Trimming took off 0 bases at V and 4 bases at J, with 3 bases between the two ends. This CDR3 comprises 12 residues. The CDR3 spells CASSLERETQYF. Here the CDR3 DNA reads TGTGCCAGCAGCTTAGAGCGAGAGACCCAGTACTTC.

The V gene is TRBV7-2, the J gene TRBJ2-5, with 7 bases fitting TRBD2. This CDR3 comprises 14 residues. CDR1 is SGHTA and CDR2 is FQGNSA in the germline V gene. The V and J ends lost 5 bases and 1 base, in that order; junction bases with no gene match: 4. The CDR3 DNA follows: TGTGCCAGCAGCGGGTGGACTAGCCAAGAGACCCAGTACTTC. Protein product: CASSGWTSQETQYF.

The chain uses TRBV29-1 and TRBJ2-3; 9 bases map to TRBD1. The CDR3 contains 16 residues. V lost 4 bases, J lost 1 base, and 9 bases stayed unmatched. Germline V lookup: CDR1 SQVTM, CDR2 ANQGSEA. CDR3 bases: TGCAGCGTTGTTTTGGGGGGACAGGGTCGCACAGATACGCAGTATTTT. Its protein product is CSVVLGGQGRTDTQYF.

CDR3 coding DNA: TGTGCCAACCAGGGACAGGTGGAGACCCAGTACTTC. Protein: CANQGQVETQYF. The chain links TRBV19 to TRBJ2-5; 8 bases agree with TRBD1. Germline assignment: CDR1 LNHDA and CDR2 SQIVND (reference sequence). The CDR3 is made up of 12 amino acids. V was clipped by 10 bases and J by 5 bases; unmatched bases: 6.

The genes are TRBV6-2 or TRBV6-3 and TRBJ2-7, with D possibly TRBD1 on 6 matching bases. CDR1 MNHEY and CDR2 SVGEGT come from the germline V gene. V lost 5 bases to trimming and J lost 5 bases, with 13 bases between them. The CDR3 has 13 residues. The CDR3 nucleotides are TGTGCCAGCAGTGGAACAGGGATTCACGAGCAGTACGTC. As protein: CASSGTGIHEQYV.

This clone was seen a few times. The chain uses TRBV6-1 and TRBJ2-7; D is undetermined. The CDR3 covers 16 residues. Trimming left V 0 bases short and J 7 bases short, with 19 bases between. Germline CDR1 reads MNHNS; CDR2 reads SASEGT. The CDR3 DNA sequence: TGTGCCAGCAGTGAAGCCGAATGGGTAGGGCCCCAGGAGCAGTACGTC. The encoded protein is CASSEAEWVGPQEQYV.

V and J are TRBV10-3 and TRBJ2-5; 10 bases align to TRBD1. The CDR3 has 15 residues. Germline trimming cut 3 bases from V and 3 bases from J; bases unmatched to any gene: 4. Germline lookup yields CDR1 ENHRY and CDR2 SYGVKD. The chain's CDR3 is CAISDTGTGEETQYF. Written as DNA, the CDR3 is TGTGCCATCAGTGATACCGGGACAGGGGAAGAGACCCAGTACTTC.

The chain combines TRBV19 with TRBJ2-2; D gene unclear. The germline CDR1 and CDR2 sequences are LNHDA and SQIVND (reference sequence). Trimming pared 4 bases from V and 2 bases from J, leaving 11 bases between. This CDR3 has 15 residues. As DNA, the CDR3 is TGTGCCAGTAGTACCCCCTTCTATAACACCGGGGAGCTGTTTTTT. Protein product: CASSTPFYNTGELFF.

This clone has a handful of counts. The rearrangement joins TRBV7-9 to TRBJ2-7, with a tentative D call TRBD1 (6 bases). Between the trimmed V and J ends, which lost 2 bases and 0 bases, there was a span of 11 bases. Germline assignment: CDR1 SEHNR and CDR2 FQNEAQ (reference sequence). The CDR3 contains 15 residues. The CDR3 here is CASSLSRGDSYEQYV. For the CDR3, the DNA is TGTGCCAGCAGCTTATCCAGGGGAGACTCCTACGAGCAGTACGTC.

This clone showed up just a few times. The V and J genes are TRBV6-5 and TRBJ2-2, with a possible D match to TRBD2 (5 bases). Germline values: CDR1 MNHEY, CDR2 SVGAGI. Trimming stripped 7 bases from V and 4 bases from J, with 13 bases between. This CDR3 has 14 residues. Here the CDR3 DNA reads TGTGCCAGCATGGGTTCCGGGGTCACCGGGGAGCTGTTTTTT. Translated: CASMGSGVTGELFF.

The genes are TRBV18 and TRBJ2-3; no reliable D call. The CDR3 runs to 15 residues. V was clipped by 4 bases and J by 0 bases, with 11 bases between them. Germline lookup yields CDR1 KGHSH and CDR2 LQKENI. CDR3 in amino acids: CASSLLSPSTDTQYF. In DNA form, the CDR3 reads TGTGCCAGCTCACTTCTCTCCCCCAGCACAGATACGCAGTATTTT.

This clone has only one observation. This chain joins TRBV24-1 and TRBJ2-1; D is possibly TRBD1 (5 bases). This CDR3 is built from 16 residues. Per the germline V gene, CDR1 is KGHDR and CDR2 is SFDVKD. V gave up 9 bases and J gave up 1 base, with 18 bases separating them. CDR3 in amino acids: CATGSSGAVSYNEQFF. For the CDR3, the DNA is TGTGCCACCGGGTCCAGTGGGGCAGTTTCCTACAATGAGCAGTTCTTC.

This clone turned up a few times. The rearrangement uses TRBV6-1 and TRBJ2-7; no clear D. The CDR3 extends over 12 amino acids. Per the germline V gene, CDR1 is MNHNS and CDR2 is SASEGT. Trimming removed 2 bases from V and 4 bases from J, with 6 bases in between. The CDR3 DNA reads TGTGCCAGCAGTGAATCGGTTTACGAGCAGTACGTC. As protein: CASSESVYEQYV.

The rearrangement joins TRBV18 to TRBJ2-5; TRBD1 matches at 7 bases. This CDR3 comprises 15 residues. V shed 4 bases, J shed 5 bases, and the junction held 10 bases outside the gene matches. Germline assignment: CDR1 KGHSH and CDR2 LQKENI. Here the CDR3 DNA reads TGTGCCAGCTCACGGGGAGACAGGGCCCGGGAGACCCAGTACTTC. Its translation: CASSRGDRARETQYF.

The gene calls are TRBV20-1 and TRBJ2-3; D unclear. The CDR3 totals 13 residues. Trimming took 3 bases from V and 2 from J, leaving 9 bases between them. Per the germline V gene, CDR1 is DFQATT and CDR2 is SNEGSKA (reference sequence). CDR3 loop: CSASRSSTDTQYF. CDR3 coding DNA: TGCAGTGCTAGTCGGTCCTCCACAGATACGCAGTATTTT.

The chain carries TRBV5-5 and TRBJ1-5; 7 bases agree with TRBD1. The CDR3 length is 15 residues. Germline assignment: CDR1 SGHKS and CDR2 YYEKEE (reference sequence). J lost 0 bases, V lost 4 bases, and 4 bases had no gene match. The CDR3 sequence is CASSRTGDSNQPQHF. The CDR3 DNA is TGTGCCAGCAGCCGCACAGGGGATAGCAATCAGCCCCAGCATTTT. The full variable domain, in which reference TRBV5-5 and TRBJ1-5 provide the parts outside the CDR3, is DAGVTQSPTHLIKTRGQQVTLRCSPISGHKSVSWYQQVLGQGPQFIFQYYEKEERGRGNFPDRFSARQFPNYSSELNVNALLLGDSALYLCASSRTGDSNQPQHFGDGTRLSIL.

The chain uses TRBV3-1 (or the pseudogene TRBV3-2) and TRBJ1-1; 7 bases match TRBD1. The V and J ends lost 4 bases and 2 bases, in that order; junction bases with no gene match: 7. This CDR3 has 15 residues. Germline V CDR1 and CDR2: LGHDT, YNNKEL (reference sequence). The CDR3, as DNA: TGTGCCAGCAGCCCCCGGACAGGCCAAAACACTGAAGCTTTCTTT. The encoded protein is CASSPRTGQNTEAFF.

The V gene is TRBV5-4, the J gene TRBJ2-7; no clear D. Trimming stripped 0 bases from V and 6 bases from J, with 13 bases between. CDR1 is SGHNT and CDR2 is YYREEE in the germline V gene (reference sequence). There are 14 residues in the CDR3. The CDR3 here is CASSLEGQGREQYV. For the CDR3, the DNA is TGTGCCAGCAGCTTGGAAGGGCAAGGACGCGAGCAGTACGTC.

The rearrangement joins TRBV6-5 to TRBJ1-1; 7 bases line up with TRBD1. Germline-derived CDR1 and CDR2 are MNHEY and SVGAGI. V gave up 5 bases and J gave up 1 base; unmatched junction bases: 7. The CDR3 length is 15 residues. DNA for the CDR3: TGTGCCAGCAGTCGAACCCACAGGGGGAACACTGAAGCTTTCTTT. It is translated as CASSRTHRGNTEAFF.

This clone showed up just a few times. The chain couples TRBV19 to TRBJ2-2; 8 bases agree with TRBD1. Germline CDR1 LNHDA, CDR2 SQIVND (reference sequence). Trimming took 5 bases from V and 6 from J; bases not matched to a gene: 8. The CDR3 consists of 15 residues. The CDR3 spells CASSPRTGSAGELFF. The CDR3 DNA is TGTGCCAGTAGTCCCCGGACAGGGAGCGCCGGGGAGCTGTTTTTT.

The chain couples TRBV9 to TRBJ2-7, with D tentatively TRBD1 or TRBD2 (5 bases each). Germline V lookup: CDR1 SGDLS, CDR2 YYNGEE. V gave up 3 bases and J gave up 4 bases, with 14 bases separating them. CDR3 size: 14 residues. This CDR3 reads CASSEPGPNYEQYV. The CDR3 DNA is TGTGCCAGCAGCGAGCCGGGACCAAATTACGAGCAGTACGTC.

The rearrangement links TRBV28 to TRBJ2-3; D is unclear. V gave up 8 bases and J gave up 3 bases, with 9 bases separating them. Looked up from germline, CDR1 is MDHEN and CDR2 is SYDVKM. This CDR3 is built from 12 residues. As DNA, the CDR3 is TGTGCCAGCCGTCGGGCGACAGATACGCAGTATTTT. This gives the protein CASRRATDTQYF.

This clone was detected once. The chain recombines TRBV11-1 with TRBJ1-6, with 9 bases aligning to TRBD1. Trimming took 6 bases from V and 7 from J; bases not matched to a gene: 7. CDR1 and CDR2 (germline): SGHAT, FQDESV (reference sequence). CDR3 length: 15 amino acids. The CDR3 sequence is CASSPQGAGNSPLHF. CDR3 nucleotide sequence: TGTGCCAGCAGTCCACAGGGGGCTGGAAATTCACCCCTCCACTTT.